This T cell receptor (beta chain) was profiled in a study of blood T cell repertoires in COVID-19. Looked up from germline, CDR1 is SGHNT and CDR2 is YYREEE (reference sequence). This CDR3 region has 15 residues. J lost 6 bases, V lost 3 bases, and 8 bases had no gene match. In the original analysis: Amplified reference gene primers provided the basis for estimating nucleated cell counts. TCRdb's copy holds only in-frame clones and misses some; the assay was immunoSEQ multiplex PCR. For V, J and clone size, that table is used; D and trimming come from the DNA. The sample includes 330,000 or so clones, around nine tenths of them seen just once. Living in about two dozen US areas, the participants were between about 18 and 100 years of age.

Input material: PBMCs or T cells enriched from blood (not recorded which). The chain employs TRBV5-4 and TRBJ2-2; TRBD1 aligns across 7 bases. This sequence was found in a woman between 25 and 40 years old who had been exposed to COVID-19. The CDR3 nucleotides read TGTGCCAGCAGCTCGTTGACAGGGAATGCCGGGGAGCTGTTTTTT. Translated, it gives CASSSLTGNAGELFF.